Presented here are 8 T cell receptor beta chains from one specimen sequenced in a study of human T cells and chemical hapten exposure. Sample time point: patch test 1, 2 weeks after DPC sensitization. The treatment denotes: therapeutic diphenylcyclopropenone sensitization with weekly scalp DPC. TCRdb used MiXCR to reprocess the RACE reads, holding one entry per CDR3 protein. The repertoire has about 340,000 distinct CDR3 sequences, under 8% of them found once; the top ten carry 7.5% to 8.5%. The specimen comprised whole blood, sampled in connection with sensitization to the hapten diphenylcyclopropenone (DPC). These receptor sequences come from a woman under 30 with alopecia areata. Some clones in this sample may be carry-over from other donors' samples.

The chain has TRBV15 and TRBJ2-2; either TRBD1 or TRBD2 may fit D (5 bases each). With 6 bases removed from V and 4 bases from J, the gap between germline ends came to 15 bases. CDR1 is LNHNV and CDR2 is YYDKDF in the germline V gene (reference sequence). CDR3 size: 15 residues. CDR3 residues: CATRTGTPGTGELFF. CDR3 DNA: TGTGCCACCAGGACCGGGACCCCAGGCACCGGGGAGCTGTTTTTT.

This clonotype showed up many times. Here the CDR3 DNA reads TGTGCCAGCTCACCGATCTCCCAGGGGGCGGGGGAGCAGTACTTC. The encoded protein is CASSPISQGAGEQYF. This rearrangement joins TRBV18 to TRBJ2-7, with TRBD1 identical over 8 bases. Per the germline V gene, CDR1 is KGHSH and CDR2 is LQKENI. The CDR3 extends over 15 amino acids. V shed 3 bases and J 7 bases; nucleotides not matched to a gene: 11.

This clonotype has only a few counts. The chain has TRBV25-1 and TRBJ2-2; D is undetermined. The V gene lost 1 base and the J gene lost 6 bases, with 6 bases spanning the gap. CDR3 size: 13 residues. Germline assignment: CDR1 MGHDK and CDR2 SYGVNS. The CDR3 reads CASSEWAAGELFF. The CDR3 DNA reads TGTGCCAGCAGTGAATGGGCGGCCGGGGAGCTGTTTTTT.

This clonotype was picked up many times. The chain is built from TRBV10-3 and TRBJ2-7, with D uncertain. V was cut by 3 bases and J by 5 bases, with 11 bases left in between. Germline V gene lookup returns CDR1 ENHRY and CDR2 SYGVKD. The CDR3 runs to 13 residues. CDR3 loop: CAISDKGDDEQYF. CDR3 DNA sequence: TGTGCCATCAGTGATAAAGGCGACGACGAGCAGTACTTC.

The sample holds many counts of this clonotype. This chain links TRBV4-3 with TRBJ2-1; 7 bases are shared with TRBD1. This CDR3 comprises 15 residues. Trimming cost V 1 base and J 5 bases; bases outside gene matches: 5. CDR1 and CDR2 from the germline V gene are LGHNA and YSLEER. DNA of the CDR3: TGCGCCAGCAGCCAAGTACTAGGGGGCCACAATGAGCAGTTCTTC. Its translation: CASSQVLGGHNEQFF.

This chain links TRBV7-9 with TRBJ1-4, with D unclear. Germline CDR1 SEHNR, CDR2 FQNEAQ (reference sequence). The CDR3 contains 11 residues. V lost 6 bases and J lost 6, with 5 bases in between. CDR3: CASSPYEKLFF. CDR3 DNA: TGTGCCAGCAGTCCTTATGAAAAACTGTTTTTT.

The V and J genes are TRBV10-3 and TRBJ1-5; D is ambiguous. The CDR3 runs to 11 residues. V shed 3 bases and J shed 15 bases, with 12 bases lying between them. The germline gives CDR1 ENHRY, CDR2 SYGVKD. The CDR3 DNA is TGTGCCATCAGTGACTCCGTTAATTGGCATTTT. Encoded protein: CAISDSVNWHF.

This clonotype was seen repeatedly, ten times or more. The chain is built from TRBV5-1 and TRBJ2-6; tentative D call: TRBD1 (6 bases). Deletions cut 4 bases from V and 2 bases from J, with 10 bases between. In germline, CDR1 is SGHRS, CDR2 YFSETQ. This CDR3 comprises 15 residues. CDR3: CASSQQGPGANVLTF. Written as DNA, the CDR3 is TGCGCCAGCAGCCAACAGGGCCCTGGGGCCAACGTCCTGACTTTC.